These T cell receptor beta chains were read from a single sample in a study of blood T cell repertoires in COVID-19. The table came from immunoSEQ multiplex PCR; TCRdb's copy has only in-frame clones and leaves some out. This sample carries a few hundred thousand clones, 89% of them seen once, and the ten largest clones take 12%. The sequenced sample was peripheral blood. The receptors were sampled from a woman aged 55-75 years with acute or convalescent COVID-19. Both conserved end residues are part of each CDR3. D genes are given only for firm matches.

CDR3 protein: CASARDYNYGYTF
J gene: TRBJ1-2
D gene: NA
V gene: TRBV6-5

CDR3 protein: CASSLIGQGGQPQHF
J gene: TRBJ1-5
D gene: TRBD1
V gene: TRBV7-2

CDR3 protein: CASDEGRRERNNYGYTF
J gene: TRBJ1-2
D gene: NA
V gene: TRBV5-3

CDR3 protein: CASSLGQGWDTQYF
J gene: TRBJ2-3
D gene: TRBD1
V gene: TRBV27

CDR3 protein: CASSRGQFSNQPQHF
J gene: TRBJ1-5
D gene: NA
V gene: TRBV10-1

CDR3 protein: CASSLGQGGNTIYF
J gene: TRBJ1-3
D gene: TRBD1
V gene: TRBV7-2

CDR3 protein: CASSWESNQPQHF
J gene: TRBJ1-5
D gene: NA
V gene: TRBV7-3

CDR3 protein: CASGRQGALQNNEKLFF
J gene: TRBJ1-4
D gene: TRBD1
V gene: TRBV5-6

CDR3 protein: CAISVDRGLLSGANVLTF
J gene: TRBJ2-6
D gene: TRBD1
V gene: TRBV10-3

CDR3 protein: CASSSWTGAYTEAFF
J gene: TRBJ1-1
D gene: TRBD1
V gene: TRBV7-6

CDR3 protein: CASRTGNTEAFF
J gene: TRBJ1-1
D gene: NA
V gene: TRBV19

CDR3 protein: CASSFAVNSQETQYF
J gene: TRBJ2-5
D gene: NA
V gene: TRBV7-2

CDR3 protein: CASSYPFPQRDNEQFF
J gene: TRBJ2-1
D gene: NA
V gene: TRBV7-8

CDR3 protein: CASSQDLAGGPGFYNEQFF
J gene: TRBJ2-1
D gene: TRBD2
V gene: TRBV14

CDR3 protein: CASSLAKGQSSYEQYF
J gene: TRBJ2-7
D gene: TRBD1
V gene: TRBV7-6

CDR3 protein: CASRPKGTGLYEQYF
J gene: TRBJ2-7
D gene: TRBD1
V gene: TRBV3-1/TRBV3-2

CDR3 protein: CASSIGTGASLNTEAFF
J gene: TRBJ1-1
D gene: TRBD1
V gene: TRBV19

CDR3 protein: CASSYADRVHGYTF
J gene: TRBJ1-2
D gene: TRBD1
V gene: TRBV6-2/TRBV6-3

CDR3 protein: CASKGEGLSPLHF
J gene: TRBJ1-6
D gene: NA
V gene: TRBV2

CDR3 protein: CASTLVRGQGVRYGYTF
J gene: TRBJ1-2
D gene: TRBD1
V gene: TRBV7-9

CDR3 protein: CASSYSEGALNSPLHF
J gene: TRBJ1-6
D gene: TRBD1
V gene: TRBV6-5

CDR3 protein: CASSATGLNQPQHF
J gene: TRBJ1-5
D gene: NA
V gene: TRBV9

CDR3 protein: CSATAGALVFF
J gene: TRBJ2-1
D gene: NA
V gene: TRBV20-1

CDR3 protein: CSVAWGPGNTIYF
J gene: TRBJ1-3
D gene: NA
V gene: TRBV29-1

CDR3 protein: CASSGAASYEQYF
J gene: TRBJ2-7
D gene: NA
V gene: TRBV10-1

CDR3 protein: CASSFTGDEQFF
J gene: TRBJ2-1
D gene: NA
V gene: TRBV12-3/TRBV12-4

CDR3 protein: CASSSWTSGSTDTQYF
J gene: TRBJ2-3
D gene: TRBD2
V gene: TRBV5-4

CDR3 protein: CASSSNNEQFF
J gene: TRBJ2-1
D gene: NA
V gene: TRBV7-2

CDR3 protein: CASSEARQLNQPQHF
J gene: TRBJ1-5
D gene: NA
V gene: TRBV2

CDR3 protein: CASQGSSGANVLTF
J gene: TRBJ2-6
D gene: NA
V gene: TRBV9

CDR3 protein: CASSPATGTSGRAQETQYF
J gene: TRBJ2-5
D gene: TRBD2
V gene: TRBV7-7

CDR3 protein: CASAEIQNDYEQYF
J gene: TRBJ2-7
D gene: NA
V gene: TRBV2

CDR3 protein: CASSPSGGSNQPQHF
J gene: TRBJ1-5
D gene: NA
V gene: TRBV5-8

CDR3 protein: CASSLSGGQETQYF
J gene: TRBJ2-5
D gene: NA
V gene: TRBV28